Listed here are 22 T cell receptor beta chains from one sample, sequenced in a study of T cell repertoires in cytomegalovirus infection. These receptors are not linked to any known antigen. TCRdb reanalysed the reads using MiXCR and keeps one entry per CDR3 protein. Of 450,000 to 600,000 distinct CDR3 sequences listed, about 44% are singletons. The sample here was cultured PBMCs, taken from culture after CMV antigen stimulation. Receptors were obtained from a human donor in good health (CMV status not recorded). Some clones in this sample may be carry-over from other donors' samples.

This clonotype was seen a few times. The chain combines TRBV27 with TRBJ2-7, with a weak D call TRBD2 (7 bases). Looked up from germline, CDR1 is MNHEY and CDR2 is SMNVEV (reference sequence). V lost 0 bases to trimming and J lost 7 bases, with 13 bases between them. This CDR3 has 14 residues. The CDR3 nucleotides read TGTGCCAGCAGTTTATCGGGGGGGGCGAGGGAGCAGTACTTC. Translation: CASSLSGGAREQYF.

The chain employs TRBV12-3 or TRBV12-4 and TRBJ1-1; D uncertain. The CDR3 is 13 amino acids. Trimming shortened V by 6 bases and J by 1 base, and 9 bases separated the two germline ends. CDR3 sequence (DNA): TGTGCCAGCAGCCTAATGGCGAACACTGAAGCTTTCTTT. Residues: CASSLMANTEAFF.

The chain combines TRBV6-1 with TRBJ2-1; 13 bases line up with TRBD2. The CDR3 totals 21 residues. Germline assignment: CDR1 MNHNS and CDR2 SASEGT. The V gene end was trimmed by 5 bases and the J gene end by 9 bases; junction bases not matched to a gene: 25. The chain's CDR3 is CASSYTLTSGRERTGWGEQFF. CDR3 sequence (DNA): TGTGCCAGCAGTTACACCCTTACTAGCGGGAGGGAGCGGACAGGGTGGGGTGAGCAGTTCTTC.

The chain has TRBV7-8 and TRBJ1-1, with 8 bases lining up with TRBD1. CDR1 SGHVS and CDR2 FQNEAQ come from the germline V gene. The CDR3 is made up of 18 amino acids. V shed 4 bases and J 5 bases; nucleotides not matched to a gene: 18. CDR3 residues: CASSSPDQGTGRWTEAFF. The CDR3 nucleotides are TGTGCCAGCAGCTCCCCGGACCAGGGGACAGGTCGGTGGACTGAAGCTTTCTTT.

The chain employs TRBV12-3 or TRBV12-4 and TRBJ2-1; perhaps TRBD1 as D (6 bases). This CDR3 contains 13 residues. The V end was cut by 5 bases, the J end by 15 bases, with 20 bases between. CDR3 sequence (DNA): TGTGCCAGCAGTAGAAAAACCGGGACACCCCCGTTCTTC. Residues: CASSRKTGTPPFF.

The J gene is TRBJ2-5, the V gene TRBV6-6, with D unclear. Germline V gene lookup returns CDR1 MNHNY and CDR2 SVGAGI (reference sequence). Trimming shortened V by 5 bases and J by 5 bases, and 15 bases separated the two germline ends. The CDR3 runs 14 residues. The CDR3: CASSPHGTPETQYF. The DNA for the CDR3 is TGTGCCAGCAGTCCCCATGGTACTCCGGAGACCCAGTACTTC.

The chain recombines TRBV7-2 with TRBJ2-7; D is uncertain. Trimming cost V 5 bases and J 3 bases, with 5 bases left between them. This CDR3 contains 11 residues. Germline V CDR1 and CDR2: SGHTA, FQGNSA. The CDR3 nucleotides are TGTGCCAGCAGCGCCTACTACGAGCAGTACTTC. It encodes CASSAYYEQYF.

This clonotype was counted only a few times. The CDR3, as DNA: TGTGCCAGCAGCAGATGGACTAGCGGGGGGGCCCGAGGAGATACGCAGTATTTT. Translating gives CASSRWTSGGARGDTQYF. The chain carries TRBV7-2 and TRBJ2-3; 15 positions match TRBD2. After removal of 5 bases from V and 5 bases from J, the junction contained 11 bases not matched to a gene. Germline V lookup: CDR1 SGHTA, CDR2 FQGNSA. The CDR3 covers 18 residues.

A single count supports this clonotype. The rearrangement links TRBV24-1 to TRBJ1-5, with 9 bases aligning to TRBD1. Trimming took 4 bases from V and 1 from J; bases not matched to a gene: 4. CDR3 length: 16 residues. From germline, CDR1 is KGHDR and CDR2 SFDVKD. The CDR3 loop reads CATSEPGTGSNQPQHF. The CDR3 bases are TGTGCCACCAGTGAGCCCGGGACAGGGAGCAATCAGCCCCAGCATTTT.

The genes are TRBV12-5 and TRBJ1-3; no firm D call. The ends were cut back, 1 base at V and 4 bases at J, with 8 bases in the middle. Germline lookup yields CDR1 LGHNT and CDR2 FRNRAP. The CDR3 runs 14 residues. The CDR3 region is CASGLGSYGNTIYF. CDR3 sequence (DNA): TGTGCTAGTGGTTTGGGGTCATACGGAAACACCATATATTTT. The full variable domain, completed using reference TRBV12-5 and TRBJ1-3, is DARVTQTPRHKVTEMGQEVTMRCQPILGHNTVFWYRQTMMQGLELLAYFRNRAPLDDSGMPKDRFSAEMPDATLATLKIQPSEPRDSAVYFCASGLGSYGNTIYFGEGSWLTVV.

The chain joins TRBV7-6 to TRBJ2-7; D is ambiguous. The CDR3 is 11 amino acids. Germline V CDR1 and CDR2: SGHVS, FNYEAQ. Trimming left V 8 bases short and J 3 bases short, with 8 bases between. The CDR3 here is CASGQYYEQYF. The DNA of the CDR3 is TGTGCCAGCGGTCAATACTACGAGCAGTACTTC.

This chain connects TRBV6-6 to TRBJ1-1; D is undetermined. Trimming took 6 bases from V and 4 from J, leaving 18 bases between them. The CDR3 covers 15 residues. In germline, CDR1 is MNHNY, CDR2 SVGAGI (reference sequence). The CDR3 nucleotides read TGTGCCAGCAGCCCTCTCGCCTATCTTCCCACTGAAGCTTTCTTT. Its protein is CASSPLAYLPTEAFF.

The chain recombines TRBV6-1 with TRBJ2-3, with D possibly TRBD1 on 6 matching bases. The CDR3 totals 13 residues. CDR1 is MNHNS, CDR2 SASEGT, per germline. V was clipped by 4 bases and J by 6 bases, with 11 bases between them. In DNA form, the CDR3 reads TGTGCCAGCAGTGGGGAAGGACAGGATACGCAGTATTTT. Encoded protein: CASSGEGQDTQYF.

The rearrangement uses TRBV6-1 and TRBJ2-1; no definite D call. Germline V gives CDR1 MNHNS, CDR2 SASEGT. V was shortened by 2 bases and J by 7 bases, with 24 bases between the two germline ends. CDR3 length: 18 residues. In DNA, the CDR3 is TGTGCCAGCAGTGAACGGGCCCATATCGGGTTGATAGATAATGAGCAGTTCTTC. Its protein product is CASSERAHIGLIDNEQFF.

The chain links TRBV7-2 to TRBJ2-3; TRBD1 is a possible D gene (5 bases). CDR3 length: 14 amino acids. Looked up from germline, CDR1 is SGHTA and CDR2 is FQGNSA. Trimming took off 5 bases at V and 2 bases at J, with 11 bases between the two ends. The CDR3 reads CASSPAGHTDTQYF. The CDR3 DNA reads TGTGCCAGCAGCCCAGCAGGGCACACAGATACGCAGTATTTT.

CDR3 coding DNA: TGTGCCAGTAGTATAGTAGGAGTCACTGAAGCTTTCTTT. Translated: CASSIVGVTEAFF. The genes are TRBV19 and TRBJ1-1; no clear D gene. CDR1 is LNHDA, CDR2 SQIVND, per germline (reference sequence). The V gene lost 1 base and the J gene lost 4 bases, with 7 bases spanning the gap. CDR3 length: 13 residues.

This chain links TRBV3-1 with TRBJ1-1; 8 bases map to TRBD1. Germline V CDR1 and CDR2: LGHDT, YNNKEL (reference sequence). V lost 4 bases, J lost 4 bases, and 8 bases stayed unmatched. The CDR3 loop spans 15 amino acids. DNA of the CDR3: TGTGCCAGCAGCCGACAGGACAGGGCGAGCACTGAAGCTTTCTTT. This codes for CASSRQDRASTEAFF.

This clonotype was observed a handful of times. CDR3 region: CASNLRDTQYF. CDR3 coding DNA: TGTGCCAGCAATCTCAGGGATACGCAGTATTTT. The chain employs TRBV7-9 and TRBJ2-3; D remains ambiguous. Germline loops: CDR1 SEHNR, CDR2 FQNEAQ (reference sequence). Trimming removed 7 bases from V and 6 bases from J, with 8 bases in between. This CDR3 has 11 amino acids.

This chain uses TRBV20-1 with TRBJ1-2; TRBD1 aligns across 10 bases. Germline V gene sequence: CDR1 DFQATT, CDR2 SNEGSKA (reference sequence). V dropped 3 bases and J dropped 7; count of bases not matched to a gene: 5. The CDR3 extends over 13 amino acids. This CDR3 is CSASVTGGGGYTF. The CDR3 region has the DNA TGCAGTGCTAGTGTGACAGGGGGCGGTGGCTACACCTTC.

This clonotype has more than one count but fewer than ten. The chain recombines TRBV10-3 with TRBJ1-1; D is uncertain. This CDR3 has 13 amino acids. The V gene lost 0 bases and the J gene lost 4 bases, with 6 bases spanning the gap. The V gene's germline CDR1 is ENHRY and CDR2 SYGVKD. CDR3 DNA sequence: TGTGCCATCAGTGAGTCTACGGGCACTGAAGCTTTCTTT. This translates into CAISESTGTEAFF.

The chain combines TRBV7-8 with TRBJ1-5; 7 positions match TRBD1. The CDR3 contains 15 residues. J lost 7 bases, V lost 3 bases, and 9 bases had no gene match. CDR1 and CDR2 (germline): SGHVS, FQNEAQ. The CDR3 DNA reads as TGTGCCAGCAGCTTCGATAGACAGGGCCGGCAGCCCCAGCATTTT. Protein: CASSFDRQGRQPQHF.

This clonotype was observed a few times. J is TRBJ2-2 and V is TRBV7-2, with no clear D. This CDR3 has 15 residues. Germline loops: CDR1 SGHTA, CDR2 FQGNSA. V lost 1 base, J lost 4 bases, and 10 bases lay in between. The CDR3 coding sequence is TGTGCCAGCAGCTTAGTCAGGCTCCCCACCGGGGAGCTGTTTTTT. Translated: CASSLVRLPTGELFF.